The 20 T cell receptor beta chains in this list originate from one sample, sequenced in a study of cytomegalovirus exposure and HLA in healthy donors (dated by TCRdb to about 2017). The method behind the library was the immunoSEQ multiplex PCR assay. The multiplex PCR relied on a mix of 60 forward primers for TCR Vbeta segments and 13 reverse primers for TCR Jbeta segments. This is the immuneACCESS table as TCRdb keeps it, with only in-frame sequences that have V and J called. A part of the clones is gone; compared with another copy, unresolved V genes explain less than half, and the rest is unexplained. This sample lists about 190,000 clones; around three quarters were detected once. The leading ten clones occupy 1.5% to 2% of the sample. The sample comprised PBMCs. Every receptor here comes from a woman between 18 and 30 years old in good health and CMV-seronegative.

The V gene is TRBV6-1, the J gene TRBJ1-5, with a tentative D call TRBD1 (6 bases). V was cut by 1 base and J by 2 bases, with 9 bases left in between. Germline CDR1 reads MNHNS; CDR2 reads SASEGT. The CDR3 has 15 amino acids. CDR3 sequence reads: CASSEGQVGNQPQHF. As DNA, the CDR3 is TGTGCCAGCAGTGAAGGACAGGTAGGCAATCAGCCCCAGCATTTT.

The chain uses TRBV4-2 and TRBJ2-1, with 12 positions matching TRBD2. This CDR3 contains 18 residues. Germline-derived CDR1 and CDR2 are LGHNA and YNFKEQ. Germline trimming cut 4 bases from V and 7 bases from J; bases unmatched to any gene: 14. The CDR3 nucleotides read TGTGCCAGCAGCCTGGGAAGTACTAGCGGGGGGCGGGGGAATGAGCAGTTCTTC. The encoded protein is CASSLGSTSGGRGNEQFF.

The chain couples TRBV18 to TRBJ2-5; D possibly corresponds to TRBD1 (5 bases). The CDR3 runs to 15 residues. The germline V gene has CDR1 KGHSH and CDR2 LQKENI. Trimming cost V 5 bases and J 1 base, with 14 bases left between them. The CDR3 loop reads CASSFGQGPQETQYF. CDR3 DNA sequence: TGTGCCAGCTCATTCGGGCAGGGTCCCCAAGAGACCCAGTACTTC.

The chain couples TRBV6-5 to TRBJ1-5; 7 bases are a match to TRBD1. The V gene's germline CDR1 is MNHEY and CDR2 SVGAGI. The ends lost 2 bases at V and 7 bases at J; junction bases unmatched: 5. The CDR3 loop spans 14 amino acids. CDR3: CASSYGDSGQPQHF. The CDR3 DNA sequence: TGTGCCAGCAGTTACGGGGACAGTGGACAGCCCCAGCATTTT.

This chain connects TRBV9 to TRBJ2-7, with a weak D call TRBD2 (5 bases). This CDR3 has 15 residues. The V gene lost 0 bases and the J gene lost 3 bases, with 13 bases spanning the gap. Germline assignment: CDR1 SGDLS and CDR2 YYNGEE. The CDR3, as DNA: TGTGCCAGCAGCGTAGAGTCCGGGAACTACTACGAGCAGTACTTC. Encoded protein: CASSVESGNYYEQYF. The full variable domain, rest sourced from reference TRBV9 and TRBJ2-7, is DSGVTQTPKHLITATGQRVTLRCSPRSGDLSVYWYQQSLDQGLQFLIQYYNGEERAKGNILERFSAQQFPDLHSELNLSSLELGDSALYFCASSVESGNYYEQYFGPGTRLTVT.

The V gene is TRBV6-6, the J gene TRBJ2-7; D unresolved. V was cut by 2 bases and J by 3 bases, with 8 bases left in between. This CDR3 is built from 13 residues. Looked up from germline, CDR1 is MNHNY and CDR2 is SVGAGI (reference sequence). DNA of the CDR3: TGTGCCAGCAGTTACCACAGTAACTACGAGCAGTACTTC. It encodes CASSYHSNYEQYF.

The chain joins TRBV29-1 to TRBJ1-5; perhaps TRBD1 as D (5 bases). V was pared by 4 bases and J by 3 bases, with 10 bases between. The V gene's germline CDR1 is SQVTM and CDR2 ANQGSEA. The length of the CDR3 is 13 residues. In nucleotides, the CDR3 is TGCAGCGTTGTCGGGGGGTTCAATCAGCCCCAGCATTTT. It is translated as CSVVGGFNQPQHF.

The chain links TRBV29-1 to TRBJ2-1; no clear D. Germline V gene lookup returns CDR1 SQVTM and CDR2 ANQGSEA. The CDR3 is 12 amino acids. Trimming cost V 2 bases and J 3 bases, with 5 bases left between them. Written as DNA, the CDR3 is TGCAGCGTTGAAACAAACTACAATGAGCAGTTCTTC. This codes for CSVETNYNEQFF.

The V gene is TRBV5-4, the J gene TRBJ2-7, with D possibly TRBD1 on 6 matching bases. This CDR3 is built from 13 residues. Trimming left V 4 bases short and J 3 bases short, with 11 bases between. The germline V gene encodes CDR1 SGHNT and CDR2 YYREEE (reference sequence). CDR3 bases: TGTGCCAGCAGCCCTGGACAGCGCTACGAGCAGTACTTC. It translates to CASSPGQRYEQYF. The whole variable domain, remainder taken from reference TRBV5-4 and TRBJ2-7, is ETGVTQSPTHLIKTRGQQVTLRCSSQSGHNTVSWYQQALGQGPQFIFQYYREEENGRGNFPPRFSGLQFPNYSSELNVNALELDDSALYLCASSPGQRYEQYFGPGTRLTVT.

V is TRBV9 and J is TRBJ1-5; 7 bases are a match to TRBD1. The CDR3 runs to 15 residues. Germline lookup yields CDR1 SGDLS and CDR2 YYNGEE. V lost 6 bases and J lost 6; bases outside the gene matches: 12. The CDR3 DNA reads TGTGCCAGCACGCGGACAGGAGCGAGGGGTCAGCCCCAGCATTTT. As protein: CASTRTGARGQPQHF.

V and J are TRBV9 and TRBJ2-7; TRBD2 agrees at 8 bases. V shed 4 bases, J shed 4 bases, and the junction held 10 bases outside the gene matches. From germline, CDR1 is SGDLS and CDR2 YYNGEE. The CDR3 spans 15 residues. CDR3 sequence: CASSPLAESPYEQYF. The CDR3 region has the DNA TGTGCCAGCAGCCCACTAGCGGAGTCCCCGTACGAGCAGTACTTC.

V gene TRBV20-1 combines with J gene TRBJ2-2; D unresolved. The CDR3 is made up of 11 amino acids. V lost 3 bases to trimming and J lost 4 bases, with 3 bases between them. The germline V gene encodes CDR1 DFQATT and CDR2 SNEGSKA (reference sequence). The DNA for the CDR3 is TGCAGTGCTAGCGGCACCGGGGAGCTGTTTTTT. It translates to CSASGTGELFF.

This clone was counted a single time. The chain is built from TRBV10-3 and TRBJ1-3; 9 bases line up with TRBD1. The CDR3 sequence is 18 residues long. Trimming took 6 bases from V and 0 from J; bases not matched to a gene: 12. The germline CDR1 and CDR2 sequences are ENHRY and SYGVKD. In nucleotides, the CDR3 is TGTGCCATCAGGGACCTCATATCGACAGGGGGCTCTGGAAACACCATATATTTT. Encoded protein: CAIRDLISTGGSGNTIYF.

As concerns this clone: The germline gene is not matched at one end of the junction; a read error may be the cause. The chain couples TRBV19 to TRBJ1-4; 9 bases are a match to TRBD1. CDR3 length equals 15 residues. Per germline, CDR1 LNHDA and CDR2 SQIVND (reference sequence). This chain's CDR3 is CASSEGTGPNGKLFF. CDR3 DNA sequence: TGTGCCAGTAGTGAGGGGACAGGGCCTAATGGAAAACTGTTTTTT.

This clone was recorded once. The genes are TRBV30 and TRBJ2-2, with TRBD2 matching over 7 bases. CDR3 length: 15 amino acids. Per germline, CDR1 GTSNPN and CDR2 SVGIG (reference sequence). The V segment lost 1 base and the J segment 1 base; nucleotides outside the gene matches: 3. The CDR3 sequence is CAWSAQRGNTGELFF. For the CDR3, the DNA is TGTGCCTGGAGTGCACAGCGGGGGAACACCGGGGAGCTGTTTTTT.

The chain is built from TRBV10-3 and TRBJ2-7; D is possibly TRBD1 (6 bases). With 10 bases removed from V and 2 bases from J, the gap between germline ends came to 15 bases. The germline CDR1 and CDR2 sequences are ENHRY and SYGVKD. The CDR3 is 13 residues long. The DNA for the CDR3 is TGTGCCAGCCAAGAGGGGGTTCCCTACGAGCAGTACTTC. Amino acid sequence: CASQEGVPYEQYF.

V and J are TRBV28 and TRBJ1-4; the D gene is possibly TRBD1 (6 bases). Germline V gene lookup returns CDR1 MDHEN and CDR2 SYDVKM. V gave up 3 bases and J gave up 8 bases, with 25 bases separating them. The CDR3 sequence is 18 residues long. The CDR3: CASSLNSLRDTDIEKLFF. The CDR3 DNA sequence: TGTGCCAGCAGTTTGAACTCACTCCGGGACACGGACATAGAAAAACTGTTTTTT.

The V call is TRBV27, the J call TRBJ2-3, with 11 bases aligning to TRBD2. Losses at the gene ends were 5 bases for V and 1 base for J; bases not matched to a gene: 14. Per the germline V gene, CDR1 is MNHEY and CDR2 is SMNVEV (reference sequence). This CDR3 comprises 19 residues. Here the CDR3 DNA reads TGTGCCAGCAGTCCATGGCTTAGCGGGGGGGCTTTTGGCACAGATACGCAGTATTTT. This codes for CASSPWLSGGAFGTDTQYF.

The V gene is TRBV6-5, the J gene TRBJ2-7; unclear D gene. Trimming took off 2 bases at V and 2 bases at J, with 13 bases between the two ends. CDR1 is MNHEY and CDR2 is SVGAGI in the germline V gene. The CDR3 loop spans 15 amino acids. The CDR3 loop reads CASSYVLTTTYEQYF. The CDR3 DNA sequence: TGTGCCAGCAGTTACGTTCTAACTACGACCTACGAGCAGTACTTC.

The chain has TRBV7-2 and TRBJ2-1, with a possible D match to TRBD1 (6 bases). The V and J ends lost 5 bases and 10 bases respectively, with 21 bases between them. In germline, CDR1 is SGHTA, CDR2 FQGNSA. The CDR3 totals 15 residues. CDR3 sequence: CASSPSRTVPSEQFF. DNA for the CDR3: TGTGCCAGCAGCCCCTCCAGGACAGTCCCCTCGGAGCAGTTCTTC.